This T cell receptor beta chain was identified during a study of T cell responses to AZD1222 COVID-19 vaccine (dated by TCRdb to the early 2020s). With respect to the entire study: TCR sequencing covered some 250 trial participants: nearly 210 given two doses of AZD1222 and about 26 given two doses of MenACWY control vaccine. Trial participants were enrolled by age into subgroups of 18-55, 56-69 and 70-plus years, and about 150, 27 and 61 TCR-sequenced participants, respectively, were included in these subgroups.

What the research found in general, with its limitations: The 56-69-year group was small, and its depth increase did not reach significance, likely because of low power. Epitopes outside the regions mutated in the B.1.351 and B.1.1.7 variants were reportedly recognized by nearly half of the unique spike-specific TCRs. Vaccine-associated CD4 TCRs spanned the whole spike protein, with dominant responses in regions 160-218 and 743-854. Participants were mostly white British and included more females than males, and it was suggested by the authors that clonal diversity may have been underestimated. No day 14 peak-response samples were available, so repertoires were characterized only after the peak T cell response. Conclusions about previously exposed vaccinees are limited, since just 6 or 7 AZD1222 recipients were seropositive for SARS-CoV-2 at baseline. After two AZD1222 doses, both the breadth and the depth of spike-specific TCRs were significantly higher than at day 0 and than in MenACWY recipients.

The CDR3 regions of human TCRbeta chains were subjected to immunosequencing. The published analysis was carried out like this. Repertoire TCRs were matched against a reference library of SARS-CoV-2-specific TCRs generated with the MIRA antigen-specificity platform. Breadth was defined as the fraction of unique TCRs that were SARS-CoV-2-associated, and depth was defined as the fraction of total T cells that were SARS-CoV-2-associated. Using the MIRA data, each spike-specific TCR was assigned both to the spike region to which the TCR was reactive and to a CD4 or CD8 class. Log10-transformed breadth and depth values were compared by one-way ANOVA with Sidak's multiple comparisons tests. TCRdb limited this immuneACCESS table to in-frame rearrangements with V and J called. A share of clones is missing; checked studies link under half to unresolved V genes, and the rest is unexplained. V and J calls and clone size are given by that table; D and trimming were obtained from the DNA. Recorded for this sample are about 180,000 clones; roughly 91% of them occurred a single time. The biggest ten clones account for 0.95% to 1.3% of the sample.

After removal of 4 bases from V and 4 bases from J, the junction retains 4 bases not matched to a gene. The germline V gene sets CDR1 to MDHEN and CDR2 to SYDVKM. From its cysteine to its phenylalanine, the CDR3 spans 14 amino acids. Left in the record is the CDR3 DNA by itself, 42 bases read in frame from the first base. Sample time point, as interpreted from the label and publication: about 28 days (+/-7) after the second vaccine dose. According to the study, the label for this sample's treatment or condition signals: meningococcal conjugate vaccine given as trial control. Vaccinee samples were obtained from the UK trials COV001 and COV002, which included a single-blind randomized controlled phase 2/3 trial of AZD1222 (ChAdOx1 nCoV-19) in healthy adults. For TCRbeta chain sequencing, PBMC samples from trial participants were taken at day 0 and at day 28 after the second dose. On this clone itself: The target of this receptor is not known. No base quality information exists; no much larger clone differs at one position.

The sample here was peripheral blood, taken 28 days after the second dose of the MenACWY control vaccine. This sequence uses TRBV28 and TRBJ1-2, with 9 bases in between that match TRBD1. The TCR originated in an adult who received the MenACWY meningococcal vaccine as a control. The CDR3 sequence is CASSSTGGVYGYTF. In nucleotide form, the sequence is TGTGCCAGCAGTTCAACAGGGGGCGTCTATGGCTACACCTTC.